This T cell receptor beta chain was recovered during a study of Ad26.COV2.S vaccination and SARS-CoV-2 variants. V dropped 0 bases and J dropped 5 bases, with 8 bases sitting between them. The CDR3 spans 14 residues. Germline-derived CDR1 and CDR2 are SGDLS and YYNGEE. The data were produced by immunoSEQ multiplex PCR, yet TCRdb's version contains in-frame clones alone and is incomplete. There are about 350,000 clones in the sample; approximately 90% occur only once, and around 4% lies in the top ten. V gene TRBV9 combines with J gene TRBJ1-4; possibly TRBD1 for D (6 bases). Sequenced material: peripheral blood, taken after recovery from COVID-19. The TCR originated in a human donor who had recovered from COVID-19. The DNA of the CDR3 is TGTGCCAGCAGCGTAGGACAGGAGAATGAAAAACTGTTTTTT. Amino acid sequence: CASSVGQENEKLFF.